Listed below are T cell receptor beta chains from one sample, sequenced in a study of blood T cell repertoires in COVID-19. TCRdb's table, derived via immunoSEQ multiplex PCR, lists solely in-frame clones and lacks some. The data show about 310,000 clones, just under 90% seen once. The source material was PBMCs or T cells enriched from blood (not recorded which). Receptor source: a woman in her 30s who had recovered from COVID-19. CDR3s include the opening cysteine and the closing phenylalanine or tryptophan. A D gene is named only where the DNA matches it firmly. Clone sizes are given selectively: once, few, many, or a class where the clone is expanded.

clone_size: -; v_call: TRBV19; d_call: -; j_call: TRBJ1-2; cdr3_nt: TGTGCCAGTAGGAAACCGGGACAACCTAACTATGGCTACACCTTC; cdr3_aa: CASRKPGQPNYGYTF
clone_size: -; v_call: TRBV19; d_call: TRBD2; j_call: TRBJ2-5; cdr3_nt: TGTGCCAGTAGTCCACGGGGACTAGGAGGGGGAGAGACCCAGTACTTC; cdr3_aa: CASSPRGLGGGETQYF
clone_size: few; v_call: TRBV5-3; d_call: TRBD1; j_call: TRBJ1-1; cdr3_nt: TGTGCCAGAAGTGACAGGGTTTACGGTTTCTTT; cdr3_aa: CARSDRVYGFF
clone_size: -; v_call: TRBV12-5; d_call: -; j_call: TRBJ2-7; cdr3_nt: TGTGCTAGTGGTTTGGCCTCGCCAAAAGTCGGCGAGCAGTACTTC; cdr3_aa: CASGLASPKVGEQYF
clone_size: once; v_call: TRBV7-2; d_call: TRBD1; j_call: TRBJ1-1; cdr3_nt: TGTGCCAGCAGCTTCCCGACAGGGGTAGGCACTGAAGCTTTCTTT; cdr3_aa: CASSFPTGVGTEAFF
clone_size: -; v_call: TRBV6-2/TRBV6-3; d_call: -; j_call: TRBJ2-1; cdr3_nt: TGTGCCAGCAGCCGTGGTGTGGCCGACAATGAGCAGTTCTTC; cdr3_aa: CASSRGVADNEQFF
clone_size: -; v_call: TRBV5-5; d_call: -; j_call: TRBJ2-7; cdr3_nt: TGTGCCAGCAGCCCAGATCCACTTTCAGGTTGGTTCGAGCAGTACTTC; cdr3_aa: CASSPDPLSGWFEQYF
clone_size: -; v_call: TRBV7-3; d_call: TRBD2; j_call: TRBJ2-3; cdr3_nt: TGTGCCAGCAGCCCCCAACCGGGACTAGCTGCAGATACGCAGTATTTT; cdr3_aa: CASSPQPGLAADTQYF
clone_size: once; v_call: TRBV30; d_call: TRBD2; j_call: TRBJ2-1; cdr3_nt: TGTGCCTGGAGTTCTCTAGCGGGAACTACTGAGCAGTTCTTC; cdr3_aa: CAWSSLAGTTEQFF
clone_size: -; v_call: TRBV4-1; d_call: TRBD1; j_call: TRBJ1-1; cdr3_nt: TGCGCCAGCAGCCATACGGACAGGGGGTCCACTGAAGCTTTCTTT; cdr3_aa: CASSHTDRGSTEAFF
clone_size: once; v_call: TRBV24-1; d_call: -; j_call: TRBJ2-2; cdr3_nt: TGTGCCACCAGGATAGGGGTCACCGGGGAGCTGTTTTTT; cdr3_aa: CATRIGVTGELFF
clone_size: -; v_call: TRBV18; d_call: TRBD2; j_call: TRBJ2-5; cdr3_nt: TGTGCCAGCTCACGAGGGTCTAGCGGGTTCGAGAGGACCCAGTACTTC; cdr3_aa: CASSRGSSGFERTQYF
clone_size: -; v_call: TRBV6-2/TRBV6-3; d_call: -; j_call: TRBJ1-2; cdr3_nt: TGTGCCAGCAGTAACCGGGACACCTATGGCTACACCTTC; cdr3_aa: CASSNRDTYGYTF
clone_size: -; v_call: TRBV29-1; d_call: TRBD2; j_call: TRBJ2-3; cdr3_nt: TGCAGCGTCAGCCGGGTAGCGGGAGCGTCGGATACGCAGTATTTT; cdr3_aa: CSVSRVAGASDTQYF
clone_size: -; v_call: TRBV10-3; d_call: TRBD2; j_call: TRBJ2-3; cdr3_nt: TGTGCCATCAGTTTAGCGGGTGACACAGATACGCAGTATTTT; cdr3_aa: CAISLAGDTDTQYF
clone_size: -; v_call: TRBV2; d_call: TRBD2; j_call: TRBJ2-5; cdr3_nt: TGTGCCATCGCGGGGGGGTTGACCCAGTACTTC; cdr3_aa: CAIAGGLTQYF
clone_size: -; v_call: TRBV11-3; d_call: -; j_call: TRBJ2-3; cdr3_nt: TGTGCCAGCAGCTCTAGACTAGGGGCAGATACGCAGTATTTT; cdr3_aa: CASSSRLGADTQYF
clone_size: -; v_call: TRBV18; d_call: TRBD2; j_call: TRBJ2-7; cdr3_nt: TGTGCCAGCTCACCTAGCGGGACGGTGTACGAGCAGTACTTC; cdr3_aa: CASSPSGTVYEQYF
clone_size: -; v_call: TRBV11-3; d_call: TRBD2; j_call: TRBJ2-1; cdr3_nt: TGTGCCAGCAGCTATAGCGGGAGAGAGTACAATGAGCAGTTCTTC; cdr3_aa: CASSYSGREYNEQFF
clone_size: -; v_call: TRBV9; d_call: TRBD2; j_call: TRBJ2-7; cdr3_nt: TGTGCCAGCACCCCCGGGTTGGGGGGGTCCCACGAGCAGTACTTC; cdr3_aa: CASTPGLGGSHEQYF
clone_size: -; v_call: TRBV7-9; d_call: -; j_call: TRBJ2-5; cdr3_nt: TGTGCCAGCAGCCCCAGGGAGACCCAGTACTTC; cdr3_aa: CASSPRETQYF
clone_size: -; v_call: TRBV29-1; d_call: -; j_call: TRBJ2-1; cdr3_nt: TGCAGCGTTGCCAGCGGCTCCTACAATGAGCAGTTCTTC; cdr3_aa: CSVASGSYNEQFF
clone_size: few; v_call: TRBV6-5; d_call: -; j_call: TRBJ1-1; cdr3_nt: TGTGCCAGCAGCCGGGGGACCAACGGACAAGCTTTCTTT; cdr3_aa: CASSRGTNGQAFF
clone_size: once; v_call: TRBV4-1; d_call: TRBD2; j_call: TRBJ2-5; cdr3_nt: TGCGCCAGCAGCTTAAAACGAGTAGCGGGGCAGGAGACCCAGTACTTC; cdr3_aa: CASSLKRVAGQETQYF
clone_size: -; v_call: TRBV7-8; d_call: -; j_call: TRBJ2-7; cdr3_nt: TGTGCCAGCAGCTTAACCACGGGATACTCCTACGAGCAGTACTTC; cdr3_aa: CASSLTTGYSYEQYF
clone_size: -; v_call: TRBV12-3/TRBV12-4; d_call: -; j_call: TRBJ1-5; cdr3_nt: TGTGCCAGCAGTTCACAGGGCAATCAGCCCCAGCATTTT; cdr3_aa: CASSSQGNQPQHF
clone_size: -; v_call: TRBV18; d_call: -; j_call: TRBJ1-5; cdr3_nt: TGTGCCAGCTCACCGACAGTAAGGAGCAATCAGCCCCAGCATTTT; cdr3_aa: CASSPTVRSNQPQHF
clone_size: -; v_call: TRBV7-2; d_call: TRBD1; j_call: TRBJ1-2; cdr3_nt: TGTGCCAGCAGCTTACCATCCGGGACAGGGAGTAACTATGGCTACACCTTC; cdr3_aa: CASSLPSGTGSNYGYTF
clone_size: -; v_call: TRBV10-3; d_call: TRBD1; j_call: TRBJ2-7; cdr3_nt: TGTGCCATCAGTGAGGCCGGGACAGGGACGGGCGAGCAGTACTTC; cdr3_aa: CAISEAGTGTGEQYF
clone_size: -; v_call: TRBV10-3; d_call: -; j_call: TRBJ1-1; cdr3_nt: TGTGCCATCTCCGAGGGCCTTAACCAGGACACTGAAGCTTTCTTT; cdr3_aa: CAISEGLNQDTEAFF
clone_size: -; v_call: TRBV5-5; d_call: -; j_call: TRBJ1-6; cdr3_nt: TGTGCCAGCAGCTTGGCCAGGGTGGATAATTCACCCCTCCACTTT; cdr3_aa: CASSLARVDNSPLHF
clone_size: -; v_call: TRBV29-1; d_call: -; j_call: TRBJ2-1; cdr3_nt: TGCAGCGCACAACAGGTATTTTATGAGCAGTTCTTC; cdr3_aa: CSAQQVFYEQFF
clone_size: -; v_call: TRBV2; d_call: TRBD2; j_call: TRBJ2-1; cdr3_nt: TGTGCCAGCAGTGAAAGATGGCTAGCGGGAGCATCCGAGCAGTTCTTC; cdr3_aa: CASSERWLAGASEQFF
clone_size: -; v_call: TRBV25-1; d_call: TRBD1; j_call: TRBJ1-4; cdr3_nt: TGTGCCAGCAGTGCATGGGACAGATTAGAAAAACTGTTTTTT; cdr3_aa: CASSAWDRLEKLFF
clone_size: -; v_call: TRBV6-2/TRBV6-3; d_call: TRBD1; j_call: TRBJ1-1; cdr3_nt: TGTGCCAGCAGTCCACAGGGGTACGGAACTGAAGCTTTCTTT; cdr3_aa: CASSPQGYGTEAFF
clone_size: -; v_call: TRBV7-2; d_call: -; j_call: TRBJ2-7; cdr3_nt: TGTGCCAGCAGCTTAAGTAGCGTCAGCTCCTACGAGCAGTACTTC; cdr3_aa: CASSLSSVSSYEQYF
clone_size: -; v_call: TRBV30; d_call: -; j_call: TRBJ2-3; cdr3_nt: TGTGCCTGGGCTCTTTACGAGGCTAGCGGCACAGATACGCAGTATTTT; cdr3_aa: CAWALYEASGTDTQYF
clone_size: -; v_call: TRBV6-1; d_call: TRBD2; j_call: TRBJ2-7; cdr3_nt: TGTGCCAGCAGTGGGGGGTTAGCGGGACCCTCCTACGAGCAGTACTTC; cdr3_aa: CASSGGLAGPSYEQYF
clone_size: -; v_call: TRBV10-3; d_call: -; j_call: TRBJ1-4; cdr3_nt: TGTGCCACCGGAGGACAGTCGAATGAAAAACTGTTTTTT; cdr3_aa: CATGGQSNEKLFF
clone_size: -; v_call: TRBV12-1; d_call: -; j_call: TRBJ1-1; cdr3_nt: TGTGCCAGCAGCAAGAGCAGGGTTGGGTGCACTGAAGCTTTCTTT; cdr3_aa: CASSKSRVGCTEAFF
clone_size: -; v_call: TRBV4-3; d_call: -; j_call: TRBJ1-2; cdr3_nt: TGCGCCAGCAGCCAAGATGGGCAGGGCCTCTATGGCTACACCTTC; cdr3_aa: CASSQDGQGLYGYTF
clone_size: -; v_call: TRBV7-9; d_call: -; j_call: TRBJ2-4; cdr3_nt: TGTGCCAGCAGCTTAATGCAGGGGTTAGACATTCAGTACTTC; cdr3_aa: CASSLMQGLDIQYF
clone_size: -; v_call: TRBV5-1; d_call: -; j_call: TRBJ1-1; cdr3_nt: TGCGCCAGCAGCTTGGATGTCAGGGGGAACACTGAAGCTTTCTTT; cdr3_aa: CASSLDVRGNTEAFF
clone_size: -; v_call: TRBV7-6; d_call: TRBD2; j_call: TRBJ2-7; cdr3_nt: TGTGCCAGCAGCTTAGAAGGTAGCGGGAGGGGGGATGAGCAGTACTTC; cdr3_aa: CASSLEGSGRGDEQYF
clone_size: -; v_call: TRBV28; d_call: -; j_call: TRBJ2-2; cdr3_nt: TGTGCCAGCCGGGACACTCATAACACCGGGGAGCTGTTTTTT; cdr3_aa: CASRDTHNTGELFF